This entry lists 2 T cell receptor beta chains sequenced from one sample in a study of Graves' ophthalmopathy and Graves' hyperthyroidism. Amplification targeted the TCR beta CDR3 regions, with RNA transcripts as the source material. Second-round multiplex PCR followed a first-round RT-PCR using HTBI primers. TCRdb itself ran the multiplex PCR reads through MiXCR, one entry per CDR3 protein. The sample lists roughly 160,000 distinct CDR3 sequences, around two fifths occurring once. The sequencing sample was made of peripheral blood. These TCRs come from a young man with Graves' ophthalmopathy.

This sequence joins TRBV6-2 or TRBV6-3 and TRBJ2-2; D perhaps matches TRBD1 (5 bases). The CDR3 consists of 15 residues. The germline gives CDR1 MNHEY, CDR2 SVGEGT. Deletions cut 2 bases from V and 4 bases from J, with 11 bases between. The CDR3 sequence is CASSYRQGITGELFF. The CDR3, as DNA: TGTGCCAGCAGTTACAGGCAGGGCATCACCGGGGAGCTGTTTTTT.

There are many counts of this clonotype. The chain has TRBV7-8 and TRBJ2-2; D gene unclear. Per germline, CDR1 SGHVS and CDR2 FQNEAQ. With 8 bases removed from V and 5 bases from J, the gap between germline ends came to 12 bases. The CDR3 extends over 13 amino acids. CDR3 coding DNA: TGTGCCAGCCGCGGTGGGGTTACCGGGGAGCTGTTTTTT. Its translation is CASRGGVTGELFF.